A single sample gave rise to the 4 T cell receptor beta chains below, sequenced in a study of type 1 and type 2 diabetes patients. PCR was run on genomic DNA. The TCR beta CDR3 region was amplified using 30 forward and 13 reverse primers. TCRdb reprocessed the multiplex PCR reads via MiXCR and lists one record per CDR3 protein. The table shows under 300,000 distinct CDR3 sequences, with 40% to 50% occurring only once. What was sequenced was peripheral blood mononuclear cells (PBMCs). Every receptor here comes from a young man with type 2 diabetes.

This clonotype has just one count. The chain carries TRBV6-5 and TRBJ1-1, with D possibly being TRBD1 (6 bases). CDR1 is MNHEY, CDR2 SVGAGI, per germline. The CDR3 has 13 residues. V lost 2 bases, J lost 5 bases, and 9 bases lay in between. The DNA for the CDR3 is TGTGCCAGCAGTTACCGACAGGAGACTGAAGCTTTCTTT. As protein: CASSYRQETEAFF.

This clonotype came up a few times. The gene calls are TRBV10-2 and TRBJ2-3; 11 bases fit TRBD2. There are 19 residues in the CDR3. The germline V gene has CDR1 WSHSY and CDR2 SAAADI. With V trimmed by 5 bases and J by 6 bases, 19 bases remained unmatched. The CDR3 DNA reads as TGCGCCAGCAGTAGGACGCCTGGTCGACTAGCGGGATATGCGGATACGCAGTATTTT. Its protein product is CASSRTPGRLAGYADTQYF.

This chain connects TRBV7-9 to TRBJ1-2, with D maybe TRBD1 (5 bases). The V gene lost 6 bases and the J gene lost 3 bases, with 11 bases spanning the gap. CDR1 SEHNR and CDR2 FQNEAQ come from the germline V gene (reference sequence). The CDR3 is 13 amino acids. The CDR3 DNA reads as TGTGCCAGCAGGCTAGCGGGGGACTATGGCTACACCTTC. Amino acid sequence: CASRLAGDYGYTF.

This clonotype has a handful of counts. J is TRBJ1-2 and V is TRBV7-9; D call uncertain. Germline CDR1 and CDR2: SEHNR and FQNEAQ (reference sequence). V was pared by 1 base and J by 7 bases, with 7 bases between. The CDR3 length is 12 residues. In DNA, the CDR3 is TGTGCCAGCAGCTTAGGGGCTCGTGGCTACACCTTC. Translation: CASSLGARGYTF.